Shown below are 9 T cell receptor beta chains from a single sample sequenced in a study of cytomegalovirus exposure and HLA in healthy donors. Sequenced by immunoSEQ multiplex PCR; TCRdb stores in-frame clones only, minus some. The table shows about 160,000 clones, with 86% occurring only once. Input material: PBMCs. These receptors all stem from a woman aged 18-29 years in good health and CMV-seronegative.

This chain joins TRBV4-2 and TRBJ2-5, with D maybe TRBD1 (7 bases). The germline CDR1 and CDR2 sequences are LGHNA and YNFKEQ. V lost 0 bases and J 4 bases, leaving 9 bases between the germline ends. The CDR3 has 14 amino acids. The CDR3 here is CASSQDQGGETQYF. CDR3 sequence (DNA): TGTGCCAGCAGCCAAGATCAGGGGGGAGAGACCCAGTACTTC.

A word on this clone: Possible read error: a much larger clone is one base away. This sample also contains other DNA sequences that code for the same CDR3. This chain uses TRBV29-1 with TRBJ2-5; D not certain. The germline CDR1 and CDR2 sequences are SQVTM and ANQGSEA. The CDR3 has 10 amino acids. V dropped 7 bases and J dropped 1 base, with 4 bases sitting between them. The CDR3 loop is CSAGQETQYF. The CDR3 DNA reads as TGCAGCGCGGGCCAAGAGACCCAGTACTTC.

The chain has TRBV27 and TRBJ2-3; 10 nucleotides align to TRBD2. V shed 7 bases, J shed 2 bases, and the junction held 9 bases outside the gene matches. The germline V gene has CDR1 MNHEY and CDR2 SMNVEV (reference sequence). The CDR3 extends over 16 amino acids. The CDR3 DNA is TGTGCCAGCAAAAGAACAACTAGCGGGACCACAGATACGCAGTATTTT. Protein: CASKRTTSGTTDTQYF.

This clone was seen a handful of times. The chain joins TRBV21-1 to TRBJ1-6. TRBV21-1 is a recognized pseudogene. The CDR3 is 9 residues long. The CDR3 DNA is TGTGCCAGCCTCTCACCCCTCCACTTT. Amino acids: CASLSPLHF.

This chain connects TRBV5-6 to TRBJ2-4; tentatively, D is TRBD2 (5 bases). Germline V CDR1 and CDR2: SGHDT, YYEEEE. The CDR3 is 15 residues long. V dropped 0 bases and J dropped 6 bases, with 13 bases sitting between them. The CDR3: CASSLVRVAGNIQYF. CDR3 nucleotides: TGTGCCAGCAGCTTGGTGAGGGTGGCAGGAAACATTCAGTACTTC.

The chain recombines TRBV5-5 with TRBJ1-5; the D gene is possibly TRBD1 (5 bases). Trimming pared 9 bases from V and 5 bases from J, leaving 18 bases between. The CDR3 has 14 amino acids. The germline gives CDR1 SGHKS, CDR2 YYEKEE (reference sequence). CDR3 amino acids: CATTPGQWDQPQHF. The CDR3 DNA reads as TGTGCCACTACTCCTGGACAATGGGATCAGCCCCAGCATTTT.

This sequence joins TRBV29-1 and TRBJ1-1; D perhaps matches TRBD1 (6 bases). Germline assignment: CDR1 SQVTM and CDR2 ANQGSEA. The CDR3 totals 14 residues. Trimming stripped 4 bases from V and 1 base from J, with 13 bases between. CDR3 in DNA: TGCAGCGTTGGAGGGGGGGCTCGGAACACTGAAGCTTTCTTT. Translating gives CSVGGGARNTEAFF. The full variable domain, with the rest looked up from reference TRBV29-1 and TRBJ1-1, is SAVISQKPSRDICQRGTSLTIQCQVDSQVTMMFWYRQQPGQSLTLIATANQGSEATYESGFVIDKFPISRPNLTFSTLTVSNMSPEDSSIYLCSVGGGARNTEAFFGQGTRLTVV.

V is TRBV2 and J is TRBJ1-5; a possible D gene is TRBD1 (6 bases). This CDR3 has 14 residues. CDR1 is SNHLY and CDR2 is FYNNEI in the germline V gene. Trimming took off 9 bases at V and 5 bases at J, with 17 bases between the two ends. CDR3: CARGGGNRDQPQHF. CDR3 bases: TGTGCCAGAGGGGGGGGGAATAGGGATCAGCCCCAGCATTTT.

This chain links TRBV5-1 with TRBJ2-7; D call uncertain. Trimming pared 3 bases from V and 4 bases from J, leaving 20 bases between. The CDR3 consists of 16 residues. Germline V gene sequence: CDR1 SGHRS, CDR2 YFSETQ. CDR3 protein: CASSSNYPSPRYEQYF. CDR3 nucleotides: TGCGCCAGCAGCTCGAACTACCCTTCTCCTCGGTACGAGCAGTACTTC.